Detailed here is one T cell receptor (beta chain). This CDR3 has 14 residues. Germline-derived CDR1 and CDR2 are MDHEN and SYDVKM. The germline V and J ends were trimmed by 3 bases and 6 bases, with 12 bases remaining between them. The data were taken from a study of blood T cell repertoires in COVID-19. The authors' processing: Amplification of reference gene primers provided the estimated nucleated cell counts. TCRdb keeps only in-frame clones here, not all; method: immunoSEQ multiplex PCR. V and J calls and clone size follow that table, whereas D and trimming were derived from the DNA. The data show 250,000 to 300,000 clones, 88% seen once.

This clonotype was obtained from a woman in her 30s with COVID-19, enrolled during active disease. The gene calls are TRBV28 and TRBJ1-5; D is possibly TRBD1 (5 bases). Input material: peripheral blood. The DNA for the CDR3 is TGTGCCAGCAGTTTTGCAGGGATTCCTCAGCCCCAGCATTTT. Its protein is CASSFAGIPQPQHF.